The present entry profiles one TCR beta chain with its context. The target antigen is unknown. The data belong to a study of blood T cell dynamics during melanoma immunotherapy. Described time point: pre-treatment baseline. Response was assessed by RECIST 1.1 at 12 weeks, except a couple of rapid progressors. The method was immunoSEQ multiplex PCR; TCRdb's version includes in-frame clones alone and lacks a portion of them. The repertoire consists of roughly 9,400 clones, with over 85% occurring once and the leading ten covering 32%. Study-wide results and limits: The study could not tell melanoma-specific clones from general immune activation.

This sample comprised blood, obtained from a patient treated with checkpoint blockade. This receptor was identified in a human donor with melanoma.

The CDR3 DNA follows: TGTGCCAGCAAGAGAAACACCATATATTTT. Translating it yields CASKRNTIYF. The J gene is TRBJ1-3, the V gene TRBV28, with no clear D. V was trimmed by 7 bases and J by 5 bases, leaving 3 bases between them. This CDR3 spans 10 amino acids. Germline loops: CDR1 MDHEN, CDR2 SYDVKM.